This paragraph reports one T cell receptor (beta chain). The sample holds many counts of this clonotype. Its antigen specificity is not known. The input lacks base qualities; no much larger clone sits a single base away. Based on the germline V gene (reference sequence), the CDR1 and CDR2 sequences are SGHAT and FQDESV. The CDR3 runs 14 residues from the cysteine to the phenylalanine. CDR3 DNA is the only sequence kept; it has 42 bases, read in frame from the first base. V drops 5 bases and J drops 3 bases, leaving 11 bases in between. The data are from a study of T-cell memory formation after mild COVID-19 (dated by TCRdb to the early 2020s). Looking at the study overall: TCR sequence clusters from the two donors were largely donor specific. T-cell clones expanding and contracting after mild COVID-19 in two donors were tracked by longitudinal TCRalpha and TCRbeta repertoire sequencing. The cohort was made up of two young adult volunteers, one female and one male, who were previously healthy.

Overall study outcomes, separate from this receptor: Only two mild cases were covered in the study, and larger cohorts including severe cases with pre-infection samples were considered necessary. The detection of some responding clones in pre-infection memory suggests that pre-existing cross-reactive memory T cells joined the SARS-CoV-2 response. Balanced CD4/CD8 phenotypes were observed for clones contracting from day 15 to 85, whereas a bias towards CD4+ was observed for a second wave of clones expanding from day 15 to 37. SARS-CoV-2 specificity was not confirmed for the second-wave clones peaking on day 37. Contracting CD4+ clones were found mainly in CM and EM memory subsets, while CD8+ clones were enriched in EMRA.

Ficoll-Paque density gradient centrifugation was used to isolate PBMCs. The data were produced on an Illumina NovaSeq 6000. TCRalpha and TCRbeta cDNA libraries were built by 5'RACE with constant-segment primers, adding sample barcodes and unique molecular identifiers. Trizol reagent was used to extract RNA from every sample. Amplification of the libraries took two PCR steps, and the second step added a second sample barcode plus Illumina TruSeq adapters. Sequencing of the libraries was done on an Illumina NovaSeq, producing 2 x 150 bp paired-end reads. Regarding the original processing steps: Reads were demultiplexed and collapsed into UMI-guided consensus sequences with migec v1.2.7. Using mixcr v2.1.11, UMI consensuses were aligned to TRA and TRB V and J templates and then assembled into clonotypes. Expanded or contracted clonotypes were those called significant by both edgeR and NoisET, with noise models trained on biological replicates. For edgeR calls, a false discovery rate-adjusted p below 0.01 and a log2 fold-change threshold of 1 were applied. As an exploratory analysis of dynamics, max-normalized trajectories of the 1000 most abundant clonotypes were examined by PCA with hierarchical clustering. Separately sequenced CD4+ and CD8+ repertoires were used to assign a CD4 or CD8 phenotype to each responding clone. TCRdb applied fastp at Q25 and MiXCR to the public reads, then kept only in-frame beta chains. Every distinct CDR3 protein forms one entry, paired with its most common genes and DNA. TCRdb's processing, not the authors', yielded these V and J calls. The sample table shows 150,000 or so distinct CDR3 sequences, and roughly 10% are seen once. The ten largest clonotypes hold approximately 4% of the sample.

Sequencing was done on a sample of PBMCs or a T cell subset sorted from them (not recorded which). The receptor comes from a man aged 18 to 30 who had mild COVID-19 (a few samples of this study predate the infection). The sample titles of this study are shuffled in the database, so cell type and time point are left out; the donor was told from shared clones. The sequence links TRBV11-1 to TRBJ2-1; 6 matching bases give a weak D call of TRBD1. The nucleotides read TGTGCCAGCAGCCCAAACAGGGACTACAATGAGCAGTTCTTC. Translated, it gives CASSPNRDYNEQFF.